This T cell receptor (beta chain) was obtained from a study of blood T cell repertoires in COVID-19. The protocol was immunoSEQ multiplex PCR, while the TCRdb copy is restricted to in-frame clones and leaves out a portion. This table has over 200,000 clones, about 89% appearing once. The germline gives CDR1 LNHDA, CDR2 SQIVND (reference sequence). The CDR3 covers 16 residues. V lost 0 bases, J lost 3 bases, and 7 bases stayed unmatched. The chain uses TRBV19 and TRBJ2-7; 8 nucleotides match TRBD1. The sequence came from a man aged 55 to 69 who had recovered from COVID-19. Source material: peripheral blood. The CDR3 sequence: CASSIDLSGGFYEQYF. The CDR3 DNA reads TGTGCCAGTAGTATAGATCTATCAGGGGGCTTCTACGAGCAGTACTTC.